This T cell receptor beta chain came from a study of blood T cell repertoires in COVID-19. For the study at large: Donors in the United States, Italy and Spain gave samples during acute or convalescent COVID-19. In each case, the material was cDNA or gDNA derived from T cells, B-cell-depleted T cells, or PBMCs.

This clone was detected only a few times. The CDR3 spans 15 residues. CDR1 and CDR2 (germline): SGHRS, YFSETQ. With V trimmed by 0 bases and J by 2 bases, 5 bases remained unmatched. Per the original data handling: For nucleated cells, counts were estimated from reference gene primer amplification. The table came from immunoSEQ multiplex PCR; TCRdb's copy has only in-frame clones and leaves some out. The DNA was the basis for D and trimming; V, J and clone size are from that table. The profile shows hundreds of thousands of clones, less than 90% of them singletons. This TCR was sampled from a woman in her seventies with active or convalescent COVID-19. The sample consisted of peripheral blood. V and J are TRBV5-1 and TRBJ2-7; 7 nucleotides match TRBD2. The CDR3 DNA sequence: TGCGCCAGCAGCTTGGTGTCTAGCGGTCCCTACGAGCAGTACTTC. Translated, it gives CASSLVSSGPYEQYF.